The rows below give T cell receptor beta chains drawn from one sample of a study of blood T cells in healthy people across ages. Each CDR3 protein gets one entry after TCRdb re-called the 5' RACE reads with MiXCR. The profile shows about 630,000 distinct CDR3 sequences, roughly 21% of them singletons. Input material: blood. These receptor sequences come from a man between 65 and 85 years old in good health. The CDR3 runs from the conserved cysteine through the conserved F or W. Fields, in order: D gene, CDR3 length, V gene, J gene, clone size, CDR3 protein, CDR3 DNA. A D gene is named only where the DNA matches it firmly. Clone size is stated in some rows and not others, as once, few, many or a class when expanded.

d_call: .; cdr3_length: 14; v_call: TRBV5-1; j_call: TRBJ1-3; clone_size: .; cdr3_aa: CASSGLGAGNTIYF; cdr3_nt: TGCGCCAGCAGCGGACTGGGGGCTGGAAACACCATATATTTT
d_call: TRBD1; cdr3_length: 15; v_call: TRBV28; j_call: TRBJ2-5; clone_size: many; cdr3_aa: CASSSRTGVKETQYF; cdr3_nt: TGTGCCAGCAGTTCCAGGACAGGGGTGAAAGAGACCCAGTACTTC
d_call: TRBD2; cdr3_length: 13; v_call: TRBV18; j_call: TRBJ2-5; clone_size: few; cdr3_aa: CATALAGEETQYF; cdr3_nt: TGTGCCACCGCACTAGCGGGAGAAGAGACCCAGTACTTC
d_call: .; cdr3_length: 13; v_call: TRBV3-1; j_call: TRBJ1-1; clone_size: few; cdr3_aa: CASSQVWNTEAFF; cdr3_nt: TGTGCCAGCAGCCAAGTCTGGAACACTGAAGCTTTCTTT
d_call: .; cdr3_length: 12; v_call: TRBV5-1; j_call: TRBJ1-2; clone_size: .; cdr3_aa: CASSSDIYGYTF; cdr3_nt: TGCGCCAGCAGCTCGGACATCTATGGCTACACCTTC
d_call: TRBD1; cdr3_length: 17; v_call: TRBV5-1; j_call: TRBJ1-2; clone_size: .; cdr3_aa: CASSFSPQGQGADGYTF; cdr3_nt: TGCGCCAGCAGCTTCTCACCCCAGGGACAGGGGGCAGATGGCTACACCTTC
d_call: .; cdr3_length: 17; v_call: TRBV2; j_call: TRBJ1-1; clone_size: once; cdr3_aa: CASIGKGGYFGDTEAFF; cdr3_nt: TGTGCCAGCATTGGAAAGGGGGGATACTTTGGTGACACTGAAGCTTTCTTT
d_call: TRBD2; cdr3_length: 17; v_call: TRBV5-1; j_call: TRBJ2-1; clone_size: .; cdr3_aa: CASSPLDGGSGINEQFF; cdr3_nt: TGCGCCAGCAGCCCACTCGACGGGGGTAGCGGGATCAATGAGCAGTTCTTC
d_call: TRBD1; cdr3_length: 14; v_call: TRBV20-1; j_call: TRBJ1-2; clone_size: few; cdr3_aa: CSAPSGSGGRGYTF; cdr3_nt: TGCAGTGCACCTTCGGGCTCAGGGGGCCGGGGCTACACCTTC
d_call: .; cdr3_length: 15; v_call: TRBV7-9; j_call: TRBJ2-7; clone_size: few; cdr3_aa: CASSIQSGHLSEQYF; cdr3_nt: TGTGCCAGCAGCATACAGTCGGGACACCTCTCCGAGCAGTACTTC
d_call: TRBD1; cdr3_length: 16; v_call: TRBV20-1; j_call: TRBJ1-6; clone_size: .; cdr3_aa: CSARVTDRVLGSPLHF; cdr3_nt: TGCAGTGCTAGAGTAACAGACAGGGTTTTAGGATCACCCCTCCACTTT
d_call: .; cdr3_length: 15; v_call: TRBV7-9; j_call: TRBJ2-7; clone_size: .; cdr3_aa: CASSGLDSPTYEQYF; cdr3_nt: TGTGCCAGCAGCGGGTTGGACAGCCCCACCTACGAGCAGTACTTC
d_call: .; cdr3_length: 16; v_call: TRBV21-1; j_call: TRBJ2-5; clone_size: few; cdr3_aa: CASSNPGQGMGETQYF; cdr3_nt: TGTGCCAGCAGCAACCCGGGACAGGGGATGGGGGAGACCCAGTACTTC
d_call: .; cdr3_length: 18; v_call: TRBV29-1; j_call: TRBJ2-1; clone_size: .; cdr3_aa: CSSQGERTGHFSYNEQFF; cdr3_nt: TGCAGCTCCCAAGGCGAGCGTACGGGACACTTCTCCTACAATGAGCAGTTCTTC
d_call: TRBD2; cdr3_length: 18; v_call: TRBV5-1; j_call: TRBJ2-1; clone_size: many; cdr3_aa: CASSRRTSGSWEKNEQFF; cdr3_nt: TGCGCCAGCAGCAGACGGACTAGCGGGAGCTGGGAGAAGAATGAGCAGTTCTTC
d_call: .; cdr3_length: 15; v_call: TRBV20-1; j_call: TRBJ2-5; clone_size: few; cdr3_aa: CSARPPKGDQETQYF; cdr3_nt: TGCAGTGCTAGACCCCCAAAGGGGGACCAAGAGACCCAGTACTTC
d_call: .; cdr3_length: 13; v_call: TRBV20-1; j_call: TRBJ2-1; clone_size: few; cdr3_aa: CSAALSSYNEQFF; cdr3_nt: TGCAGCGCCGCGTTGAGCTCCTACAATGAGCAGTTCTTC
d_call: .; cdr3_length: 14; v_call: TRBV20-1; j_call: TRBJ2-2; clone_size: many; cdr3_aa: CSAPKRANTGELFF; cdr3_nt: TGCAGTGCCCCCAAGCGGGCGAACACCGGGGAGCTGTTTTTT
d_call: TRBD2; cdr3_length: 16; v_call: TRBV20-1; j_call: TRBJ2-5; clone_size: .; cdr3_aa: CSARVAGVLLGETQYF; cdr3_nt: TGCAGTGCTAGAGTAGCGGGAGTTCTGTTGGGAGAGACCCAGTACTTC
d_call: .; cdr3_length: 13; v_call: TRBV21-1; j_call: TRBJ1-1; clone_size: few; cdr3_aa: CASSKWGGTEAFF; cdr3_nt: TGTGCCAGCAGCAAATGGGGCGGGACTGAAGCTTTCTTT